Below, 31 T cell receptor beta chains from the same sample are listed, as sequenced in a study of T-cell reconstitution after alpha-beta-depleted transplantation in children. Using unique molecular identifiers, the investigators prepared the TCRbeta library. Each CDR3 protein gets one entry after TCRdb re-called the PCR reads with MiXCR. Here the sample spans a few hundred thousand distinct CDR3 sequences, 10% being singletons. This material consisted of PBMCs from the stem cell graft donor, taken from the stem cell graft. The receptors were gathered from a human donor who donated a stem cell graft to a child with acute lymphoblastic leukemia.

The chain recombines TRBV27 with TRBJ1-6; D is ambiguous. The V end was cut by 2 bases, the J end by 8 bases, with 7 bases between. Germline V gene data show CDR1 as MNHEY and CDR2 as SMNVEV (reference sequence). This CDR3 is built from 13 residues. In DNA, the CDR3 is TGTGCCAGCAGTTTAACAGTAGATTCACCCCTCCACTTT. Its protein is CASSLTVDSPLHF.

This clonotype was seen at least ten times. The gene calls are TRBV12-3 or TRBV12-4 and TRBJ1-5; 12 nucleotides align to TRBD1. V shed 6 bases, J shed 8 bases, and the junction held 8 bases outside the gene matches. The CDR3 loop spans 15 amino acids. For the CDR3, the DNA is TGTGCCAGCAGACAGATGGGACAGGGGGCGAAGCCCCAGCATTTT. Its protein product is CASRQMGQGAKPQHF.

This clonotype was seen a few times. The chain links TRBV7-2 to TRBJ2-5; perhaps D is TRBD1 or TRBD2 (5 bases each). With 4 bases removed from V and 3 bases from J, the gap between germline ends came to 12 bases. Germline CDR1 and CDR2: SGHTA and FQGNSA. This CDR3 contains 14 residues. CDR3 DNA: TGTGCCAGCAGCTCGACAGCGAGGGAAGAGACCCAGTACTTC. Translating gives CASSSTAREETQYF.

This clonotype was seen more than once but under ten times. The gene calls are TRBV5-1 and TRBJ1-6, with TRBD1 as a possible D gene (6 bases). This CDR3 comprises 17 residues. Trimming pared 3 bases from V and 6 bases from J, leaving 19 bases between. Germline CDR1 is SGHRS and CDR2 is YFSETQ. The CDR3 DNA follows: TGCGCCAGCAGCTCGTCATTGGCCGGGACACTTAATTCACCCCTCCACTTT. Its protein product is CASSSSLAGTLNSPLHF. The whole variable domain, filled in from reference TRBV5-1 and TRBJ1-6, reads KAGVTQTPRYLIKTRGQQVTLSCSPISGHRSVSWYQQTPGQGLQFLFEYFSETQRNKGNFPGRFSGRQFSNSRSEMNVSTLELGDSALYLCASSSSLAGTLNSPLHFGNGTRLTVT.

V gene TRBV6-5 combines with J gene TRBJ2-7; TRBD2 matches at 8 bases. The CDR3 is made up of 15 amino acids. The ends lost 2 bases at V and 2 bases at J; junction bases unmatched: 5. Germline-derived CDR1 and CDR2 are MNHEY and SVGAGI. This chain's CDR3 is CASSYTSSGAYEQYF. CDR3 DNA: TGTGCCAGCAGTTACACCAGTAGCGGGGCCTACGAGCAGTACTTC.

Ten or more counts support this clonotype. The rearrangement uses TRBV10-3 and TRBJ1-1; tentative D call: TRBD1 (5 bases). The CDR3 totals 15 residues. Per the germline V gene, CDR1 is ENHRY and CDR2 is SYGVKD. Trimming stripped 4 bases from V and 0 bases from J, with 12 bases between. The CDR3: CAISAREGMNTEAFF. DNA of the CDR3: TGTGCCATCAGTGCCAGAGAGGGGATGAACACTGAAGCTTTCTTT.

V and J are TRBV27 and TRBJ2-3, with 8 bases identical to TRBD1. V gave up 6 bases and J gave up 2 bases; unmatched junction bases: 10. CDR3 size: 16 residues. CDR1 is MNHEY and CDR2 is SMNVEV in the germline V gene (reference sequence). CDR3 sequence: CASSPLDRAFTDTQYF. The CDR3, as DNA: TGTGCCAGCAGCCCCTTGGACAGGGCATTCACAGATACGCAGTATTTT.

This clonotype was counted at least ten times. The gene calls are TRBV7-2 and TRBJ2-3; unclear D gene. Germline-derived CDR1 and CDR2 are SGHTA and FQGNSA. Trimming took 3 bases from V and 3 from J, leaving 13 bases between them. The CDR3 totals 15 residues. This chain's CDR3 is CASSFLGDRTDTQYF. The CDR3 nucleotides are TGTGCCAGCAGCTTCCTCGGTGATAGAACAGATACGCAGTATTTT. The full variable domain, in which reference TRBV7-2 and TRBJ2-3 provide the parts outside the CDR3, is GAGVSQSPSNKVTEKGKDVELRCDPISGHTALYWYRQSLGQGLEFLIYFQGNSAPDKSGLPSDRFSAERTGGSVSTLTIQRTQQEDSAVYLCASSFLGDRTDTQYFGPGTRLTVL.

The chain employs TRBV11-2 and TRBJ2-7; the D gene is possibly TRBD2 (5 bases). The V end was cut by 4 bases, the J end by 3 bases, with 13 bases between. Germline values: CDR1 SGHAT, CDR2 FQNNGV. The CDR3 is 14 residues long. The CDR3 protein is CASSWTLKNYEQYF. CDR3 sequence (DNA): TGTGCCAGCAGCTGGACTCTAAAGAACTACGAGCAGTACTTC.

The sample holds a few counts of this clonotype. The rearrangement joins TRBV4-1 to TRBJ2-1; possible D gene TRBD2, 6 bases. Germline V lookup: CDR1 MGHRA, CDR2 YSYEKL. V lost 1 base to trimming and J lost 4 bases, with 14 bases between them. CDR3 length equals 16 residues. The CDR3 region has the DNA TGCGCCAGCAGCCAAGCCCGGGAGTTTGGGTACAATGAGCAGTTCTTC. Amino acids: CASSQAREFGYNEQFF.

This clonotype was seen many times. The V call is TRBV28, the J call TRBJ2-7, with a tentative D call TRBD1 (6 bases). This CDR3 spans 17 amino acids. Germline V lookup: CDR1 MDHEN, CDR2 SYDVKM. V was clipped by 4 bases and J by 0 bases, with 19 bases between them. This CDR3 is CASSYLPGHTYSYEQYF. The CDR3 nucleotides are TGTGCCAGCAGTTATCTTCCGGGACACACATACTCCTACGAGCAGTACTTC.

This clonotype was counted ten times or more. The J gene is TRBJ2-7, the V gene TRBV29-1, with TRBD1 matching over 10 bases. Trimming at V came to 4 bases and at J to 4 bases, leaving 4 bases not matched to a gene. Germline loops: CDR1 SQVTM, CDR2 ANQGSEA. The CDR3 spans 13 residues. This chain's CDR3 is CSVGTGGRYEQYF. The CDR3 nucleotides are TGCAGCGTTGGGACAGGGGGAAGGTACGAGCAGTACTTC.

This chain uses TRBV27 with TRBJ2-7, with 9 bases lining up with TRBD1. Looked up from germline, CDR1 is MNHEY and CDR2 is SMNVEV (reference sequence). The CDR3 is 14 amino acids. Trimming took 4 bases from V and 4 from J; bases not matched to a gene: 5. The CDR3 reads CASSSRQGDYEQYF. The CDR3 nucleotides read TGTGCCAGCAGTTCGCGACAGGGGGATTACGAGCAGTACTTC.

The table lists this clonotype with a few counts. The CDR3 DNA is TGTGCCAGCAGCTTATACGTCGGGACTAGCGGGAGCAATGAGCAGTTCTTC. Its protein product is CASSLYVGTSGSNEQFF. The J gene is TRBJ2-1, the V gene TRBV7-9; 14 bases map to TRBD2. V shed 2 bases and J 6 bases; nucleotides not matched to a gene: 6. The CDR3 totals 17 residues. Germline CDR1 and CDR2: SEHNR and FQNEAQ (reference sequence).

This clonotype was counted at least ten times. The chain is built from TRBV27 and TRBJ1-5; D remains unclear. V shed 6 bases and J shed 2 bases, with 14 bases lying between them. There are 15 residues in the CDR3. Germline V gene sequence: CDR1 MNHEY, CDR2 SMNVEV (reference sequence). CDR3 in DNA: TGTGCCAGCAGGGGATCTTTCCCTGGCAATCAGCCCCAGCATTTT. The encoded protein is CASRGSFPGNQPQHF.

The chain carries TRBV20-1 and TRBJ2-1; 11 bases are a match to TRBD1. The CDR3 sequence is 14 residues long. Germline CDR1 DFQATT, CDR2 SNEGSKA (reference sequence). Trimming at V came to 4 bases and at J to 7 bases, leaving 6 bases not matched to a gene. CDR3 sequence: CSATGQGARNEQFF. The DNA for the CDR3 is TGCAGTGCTACTGGACAGGGGGCAAGGAATGAGCAGTTCTTC.

This clonotype was observed many times. This chain links TRBV5-5 with TRBJ2-3, with a possible D match to TRBD1 (6 bases). Germline V gene lookup returns CDR1 SGHKS and CDR2 YYEKEE (reference sequence). There are 14 residues in the CDR3. Trimming left V 2 bases short and J 5 bases short, with 12 bases between. The CDR3 here is CASSFPRGRDTQYF. DNA for the CDR3: TGTGCCAGCAGCTTCCCCAGGGGAAGAGATACGCAGTATTTT.

This clonotype was seen ten or more times. The chain recombines TRBV7-2 with TRBJ2-7; 9 bases are a match to TRBD2. V dropped 2 bases and J dropped 2; count of bases not matched to a gene: 7. CDR3 length: 16 residues. Germline-derived CDR1 and CDR2 are SGHTA and FQGNSA. Here the CDR3 reads CASSLMGLASTYEQYF. DNA of the CDR3: TGTGCCAGCAGCTTAATGGGACTAGCTTCGACCTACGAGCAGTACTTC.

This clonotype has a handful of counts. The chain uses TRBV15 and TRBJ2-6, with D perhaps matching TRBD2 (5 bases). This CDR3 spans 17 amino acids. V was trimmed by 1 base and J by 0 bases, leaving 10 bases between them. Germline V gene sequence: CDR1 LNHNV, CDR2 YYDKDF (reference sequence). CDR3 coding DNA: TGTGCCACCAGCAGAGGAGAGGGAAGCTCTGGGGCCAACGTCCTGACTTTC. This translates into CATSRGEGSSGANVLTF.

The table lists this clonotype with a few counts. The chain carries TRBV5-4 and TRBJ2-5; 10 nucleotides line up with TRBD2. CDR3 size: 17 residues. The trim removed 4 bases at V and 5 bases at J, leaving 14 bases unmatched. Per the germline V gene, CDR1 is SGHNT and CDR2 is YYREEE (reference sequence). CDR3 in DNA: TGTGCCAGCAGCCGCAAGGGGACTAGCGCCAGGGGGGAGACCCAGTACTTC. Protein product: CASSRKGTSARGETQYF. The variable domain in full, completed from reference TRBV5-4 and TRBJ2-5, reads ETGVTQSPTHLIKTRGQQVTLRCSSQSGHNTVSWYQQALGQGPQFIFQYYREEENGRGNFPPRFSGLQFPNYSSELNVNALELDDSALYLCASSRKGTSARGETQYFGPGTRLLVL.

The table lists this clonotype with a few counts. The gene calls are TRBV7-2 and TRBJ2-3, with TRBD2 as a possible D gene (6 bases). Germline CDR1 SGHTA, CDR2 FQGNSA. The CDR3 has 17 amino acids. The V end lost 2 bases, the J end lost 0 bases, and 15 bases lay between the germline ends. The CDR3 loop is CASSLLAGPPSTDTQYF. The CDR3, as DNA: TGTGCCAGCAGCTTACTTGCGGGGCCCCCTAGCACAGATACGCAGTATTTT.

The chain is built from TRBV20-1 and TRBJ2-2; 10 nucleotides align to TRBD2. Germline-derived CDR1 and CDR2 are DFQATT and SNEGSKA (reference sequence). The V segment lost 1 base and the J segment 3 bases; nucleotides outside the gene matches: 8. CDR3 size: 17 residues. The CDR3 here is CSARGTSGRGDTGELFF. CDR3 bases: TGCAGTGCTAGAGGGACTAGCGGAAGGGGGGACACCGGGGAGCTGTTTTTT.

V usage is TRBV20-1 and J usage is TRBJ1-1; D unresolved. Trimming took 2 bases from V and 6 from J, leaving 4 bases between them. Germline V gene lookup returns CDR1 DFQATT and CDR2 SNEGSKA (reference sequence). The CDR3 length is 10 residues. The CDR3 protein is CSARNAEAFF. The CDR3 DNA is TGCAGTGCTAGAAACGCTGAAGCTTTCTTT.

This clonotype has more than one count but fewer than ten. V usage is TRBV20-1 and J usage is TRBJ1-5, with 7 bases that match TRBD1. The CDR3 totals 13 residues. Germline CDR1 is DFQATT and CDR2 is SNEGSKA (reference sequence). With V trimmed by 3 bases and J by 5 bases, 4 bases remained unmatched. The CDR3 here is CSARTDRYQPQHF. The DNA for the CDR3 is TGCAGTGCTAGGACGGACAGGTATCAGCCCCAGCATTTT.

The rearrangement links TRBV19 to TRBJ1-1, with D possibly being TRBD1 (5 bases). V was cut by 6 bases and J by 8 bases, with 22 bases left in between. The CDR3 consists of 15 residues. CDR1 and CDR2 (germline): LNHDA, SQIVND (reference sequence). As DNA, the CDR3 is TGTGCCAGTAGCGACCAAATAGGGACCTCGGGGGAAGCTTTCTTT. This encodes CASSDQIGTSGEAFF.

In its sample, this clonotype was seen many times. The chain employs TRBV7-2 and TRBJ2-7; 9 bases fit TRBD2. Germline lookup yields CDR1 SGHTA and CDR2 FQGNSA. V shed 2 bases, J shed 3 bases, and the junction held 5 bases outside the gene matches. The CDR3 extends over 15 amino acids. CDR3 amino acids: CASSLSSSGIYEQYF. The CDR3 DNA sequence: TGTGCCAGCAGCTTAAGCTCTAGCGGGATCTACGAGCAGTACTTC.

J is TRBJ2-1 and V is TRBV6-2 or TRBV6-3; TRBD1 or TRBD2 may be the D gene (5 bases each). There are 15 residues in the CDR3. The germline V gene has CDR1 MNHEY and CDR2 SVGEGT. Trimming took off 7 bases at V and 4 bases at J, with 17 bases between the two ends. The CDR3 DNA reads as TGTGCCAGCACCCCCAAGGGTGAGGGGTACAATGAGCAGTTCTTC. Translation gives CASTPKGEGYNEQFF.

This clonotype was seen at least ten times. The rearrangement uses TRBV7-3 and TRBJ2-7; maybe TRBD1 (6 bases). Germline-derived CDR1 and CDR2 are SGHTA and FQGTGA. This CDR3 has 15 amino acids. The V and J ends lost 3 bases and 0 bases respectively, with 12 bases between them. The CDR3 region is CASSLAGVDSYEQYF. DNA of the CDR3: TGTGCCAGCAGCTTGGCAGGGGTAGACTCCTACGAGCAGTACTTC. Looking up the rest from reference TRBV7-3 and TRBJ2-7 gives the full variable domain: GAGVSQTPSNKVTEKGKYVELRCDPISGHTALYWYRQSLGQGPEFLIYFQGTGAADDSGLPNDRFFAVRPEGSVSTLKIQRTERGDSAVYLCASSLAGVDSYEQYFGPGTRLTVT.

This clonotype has a count of ten or more. The chain carries TRBV12-3 or TRBV12-4 and TRBJ1-4; D call uncertain. V dropped 6 bases and J dropped 8 bases, with 7 bases sitting between them. This CDR3 contains 11 residues. In nucleotides, the CDR3 is TGTGCCAGCAGCTCTGGCGAAAAACTGTTTTTT. Protein product: CASSSGEKLFF.

V is TRBV25-1 and J is TRBJ2-7; TRBD1 aligns across 9 bases. V trimming: 6 bases; J trimming: 3 bases; junction bases outside the gene matches: 12. Germline V CDR1 and CDR2: MGHDK, SYGVNS. This CDR3 is built from 16 residues. The CDR3 DNA sequence: TGTGCCAGCAGAGACAGGGGGTCGTCGGGATTCTACGAGCAGTACTTC. It translates to CASRDRGSSGFYEQYF.

This chain links TRBV4-1 with TRBJ2-3, with D unclear. The germline V and J ends were trimmed by 4 bases and 3 bases, with 8 bases remaining between them. Per germline, CDR1 MGHRA and CDR2 YSYEKL. The CDR3 extends over 13 amino acids. The CDR3 nucleotides are TGCGCCAGCAGCCGGACCGGGACAGATACGCAGTATTTT. Amino acid sequence: CASSRTGTDTQYF.